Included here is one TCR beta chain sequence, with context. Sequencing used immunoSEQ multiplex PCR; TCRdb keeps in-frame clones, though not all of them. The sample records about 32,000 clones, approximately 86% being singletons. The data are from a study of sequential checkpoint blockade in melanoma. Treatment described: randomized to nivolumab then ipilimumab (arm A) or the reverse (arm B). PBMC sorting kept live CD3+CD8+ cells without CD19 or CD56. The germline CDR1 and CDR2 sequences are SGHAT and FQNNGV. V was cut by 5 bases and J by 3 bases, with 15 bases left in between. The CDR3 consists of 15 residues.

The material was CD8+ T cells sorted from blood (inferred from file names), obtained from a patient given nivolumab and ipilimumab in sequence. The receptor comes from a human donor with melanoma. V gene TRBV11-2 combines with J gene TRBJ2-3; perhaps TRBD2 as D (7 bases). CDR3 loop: CASSPRGGRTDTQYF. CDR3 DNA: TGTGCCAGCAGCCCTAGGGGGGGTAGGACAGATACGCAGTATTTT. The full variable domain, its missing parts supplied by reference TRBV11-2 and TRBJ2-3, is EAGVAQSPRYKIIEKRQSVAFWCNPISGHATLYWYQQILGQGPKLLIQFQNNGVVDDSQLPKDRFSAERLKGVDSTLKIQPAKLEDSAVYLCASSPRGGRTDTQYFGPGTRLTVL.